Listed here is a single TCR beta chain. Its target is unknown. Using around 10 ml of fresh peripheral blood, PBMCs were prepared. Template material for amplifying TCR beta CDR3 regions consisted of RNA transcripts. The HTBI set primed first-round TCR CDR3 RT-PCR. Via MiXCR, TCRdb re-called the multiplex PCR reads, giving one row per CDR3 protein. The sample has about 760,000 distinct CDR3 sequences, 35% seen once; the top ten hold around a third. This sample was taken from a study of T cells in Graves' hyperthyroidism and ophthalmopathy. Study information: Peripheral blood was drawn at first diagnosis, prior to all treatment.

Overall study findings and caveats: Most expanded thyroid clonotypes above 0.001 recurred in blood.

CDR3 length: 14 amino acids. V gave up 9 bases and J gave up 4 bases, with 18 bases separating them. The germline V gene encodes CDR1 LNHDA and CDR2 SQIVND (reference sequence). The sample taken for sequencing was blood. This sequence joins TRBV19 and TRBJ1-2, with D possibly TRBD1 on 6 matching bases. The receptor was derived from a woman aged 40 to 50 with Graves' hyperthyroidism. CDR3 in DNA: TGTGCCAGCAGACGCGGGGGGCTACGCTATGGCTACACCTTC. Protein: CASRRGGLRYGYTF.